These 16 T cell receptor beta chains came from one sample sequenced in a study of early T cells in non-severe SARS-CoV-2 infection. TCRdb reanalysed the 5' RACE reads using MiXCR and keeps one entry per CDR3 protein. The table lists over 60,000 distinct CDR3 sequences, about 10% of them singletons. Sequences were obtained from whole blood. These receptors were obtained from an adult who was a healthcare worker with PCR-confirmed SARS-CoV-2 infection or an uninfected control (not recorded which).

This clonotype was found many times. The chain links TRBV28 to TRBJ2-5, with TRBD1 as a possible D gene (6 bases). The CDR3 consists of 15 residues. Between the trimmed V and J ends, which lost 5 bases and 0 bases, there was a span of 13 bases. Germline CDR1 MDHEN, CDR2 SYDVKM. Here the CDR3 DNA reads TGTGCCAGCAGTCTACTTACAGGGAACCAAGAGACCCAGTACTTC. Translation: CASSLLTGNQETQYF.

The CDR3: CSASLGRYQPQHF. As DNA, the CDR3 is TGCAGTGCTAGTCTAGGGAGATACCAGCCCCAGCATTTT. The chain employs TRBV20-1 and TRBJ1-5, with D hard to call. Per the germline V gene, CDR1 is DFQATT and CDR2 is SNEGSKA (reference sequence). The CDR3 spans 13 residues. The V end was cut by 3 bases, the J end by 7 bases, with 13 bases between.

The rearrangement uses TRBV10-3 and TRBJ2-7; maybe TRBD1 (6 bases). The CDR3 totals 14 residues. Germline values: CDR1 ENHRY, CDR2 SYGVKD. V dropped 2 bases and J dropped 3 bases, with 11 bases sitting between them. The CDR3 DNA is TGTGCCATCAGTGAGGGACAGTCTTTCTACGAGCAGTACTTC. It yields the protein CAISEGQSFYEQYF.

This clonotype appeared many times. The V call is TRBV29-1, the J call TRBJ1-2; 10 nucleotides line up with TRBD1. Germline lookup yields CDR1 SQVTM and CDR2 ANQGSEA. The CDR3 runs 13 residues. J lost 7 bases, V lost 5 bases, and 7 bases had no gene match. The chain's CDR3 is CSVYRDRGTGYTF. Here the CDR3 DNA reads TGCAGCGTTTACCGGGACAGGGGTACTGGCTACACCTTC. The complete variable domain, with remaining parts taken from reference TRBV29-1 and TRBJ1-2, reads SAVISQKPSRDICQRGTSLTIQCQVDSQVTMMFWYRQQPGQSLTLIATANQGSEATYESGFVIDKFPISRPNLTFSTLTVSNMSPEDSSIYLCSVYRDRGTGYTFGSGTRLTVV.

The J gene is TRBJ1-2, the V gene TRBV7-9, with D possibly TRBD1 on 5 matching bases. This CDR3 contains 16 residues. Trimming stripped 4 bases from V and 0 bases from J, with 15 bases between. CDR1 and CDR2 from the germline V gene are SEHNR and FQNEAQ (reference sequence). CDR3 DNA: TGTGCCAGCAGCTCCAGACGGGACCCACCTAACTATGGCTACACCTTC. This sequence encodes CASSSRRDPPNYGYTF.

The CDR3 nucleotides are TGTGCCATCAGTTCTGACAGGAGTCTTAATCAGCCCCAGCATTTT. This translates into CAISSDRSLNQPQHF. The V and J genes are TRBV10-3 and TRBJ1-5; maybe TRBD1 (6 bases). Trimming took off 5 bases at V and 4 bases at J, with 15 bases between the two ends. Germline V gene lookup returns CDR1 ENHRY and CDR2 SYGVKD. The CDR3 has 15 amino acids.

This clonotype was observed at least ten times. This sequence joins TRBV19 and TRBJ2-1, with 11 bases matching TRBD2. The germline V gene has CDR1 LNHDA and CDR2 SQIVND (reference sequence). The J segment lost 2 bases and the V segment lost 8 bases, leaving 8 bases of the junction unmatched. This CDR3 contains 16 residues. The CDR3 loop reads CASLNLAGGPYNEQFF. The DNA for the CDR3 is TGTGCCAGTCTGAATCTAGCGGGGGGACCCTACAATGAGCAGTTCTTC.

A few counts support this clonotype. The gene calls are TRBV19 and TRBJ2-1; 9 bases fit TRBD1. CDR3 length equals 13 residues. The germline V gene encodes CDR1 LNHDA and CDR2 SQIVND (reference sequence). Unmatched junction bases numbered 10, after V lost 4 bases and J lost 15 bases. This chain's CDR3 is CASSRTGAKEGFF. In DNA, the CDR3 is TGTGCCAGTAGTAGGACAGGGGCTAAAGAGGGGTTCTTC.

This clonotype was observed a handful of times. The V call is TRBV19, the J call TRBJ2-1; 8 nucleotides align to TRBD2. The length of the CDR3 is 15 residues. Unmatched junction bases numbered 5, after V lost 1 base and J lost 6 bases. Germline CDR1 is LNHDA and CDR2 is SQIVND (reference sequence). The CDR3 DNA is TGTGCCAGTAGTATAGTTCTAGCGGGCCCCAATGAGCAGTTCTTC. Its protein product is CASSIVLAGPNEQFF.

The V gene is TRBV20-1, the J gene TRBJ2-3; 9 bases line up with TRBD2. The CDR3 length is 16 residues. V gave up 0 bases and J gave up 3 bases; unmatched junction bases: 7. CDR1 is DFQATT and CDR2 is SNEGSKA in the germline V gene (reference sequence). The CDR3 DNA reads as TGCAGTGCTAGAGATCGTACTAGCGGGCTGACAGATACGCAGTATTTT. It specifies CSARDRTSGLTDTQYF.

This clonotype occurred many times. The chain joins TRBV7-3 to TRBJ2-6; D call uncertain. V gave up 5 bases and J gave up 4 bases, with 6 bases separating them. Germline lookup yields CDR1 SGHTA and CDR2 FQGTGA. This CDR3 contains 13 residues. The CDR3 here is CASSAPGANVLTF. The CDR3 DNA reads TGTGCCAGCAGCGCCCCCGGGGCCAACGTCCTGACTTTC.

This clonotype showed up just a few times. The V gene is TRBV12-3 or TRBV12-4, the J gene TRBJ2-6; no reliable D call. The CDR3 totals 14 residues. Trimming shortened V by 5 bases and J by 4 bases, and 9 bases separated the two germline ends. CDR3 in amino acids: CASSRSGGANVLTF. The CDR3 nucleotides are TGTGCCAGCAGTCGGTCGGGCGGGGCCAACGTCCTGACTTTC.

The V gene is TRBV7-2, the J gene TRBJ2-7, with TRBD1 matching over 10 bases. Germline assignment: CDR1 SGHTA and CDR2 FQGNSA. CDR3 size: 15 residues. V lost 0 bases to trimming and J lost 5 bases; unmatched junction nucleotides: 4. The CDR3 loop is CASSLAGQGYNEQYF. CDR3 DNA: TGTGCCAGCAGCTTAGCGGGACAGGGGTACAACGAGCAGTACTTC.

The chain couples TRBV20-1 to TRBJ1-2; D is unclear. The CDR3 has 11 amino acids. The V gene lost 3 bases and the J gene lost 5 bases, with 7 bases spanning the gap. The V gene's germline CDR1 is DFQATT and CDR2 SNEGSKA (reference sequence). This CDR3 is CSASIGYGYTF. The CDR3 coding sequence is TGCAGTGCTAGCATCGGTTATGGCTACACCTTC.

This clonotype was counted between two and nine times. This chain connects TRBV24-1 to TRBJ2-3, with D tentatively TRBD1 (7 bases). Germline values: CDR1 KGHDR, CDR2 SFDVKD. V was cut by 9 bases and J by 7 bases, with 16 bases left in between. The CDR3 has 13 residues. CDR3 DNA sequence: TGTGCCACCTCCCAGGGGGGCCTAAATACGCAGTATTTT. This translates into CATSQGGLNTQYF.

This clonotype was detected ten times or more. V gene TRBV30 combines with J gene TRBJ2-3; no definite D call. The germline V and J ends were trimmed by 0 bases and 4 bases, with 17 bases remaining between them. The CDR3 contains 16 residues. Germline V gives CDR1 GTSNPN, CDR2 SVGIG (reference sequence). The DNA for the CDR3 is TGTGCCTGGAGTGTAGAGATTGGCAGCCGGGCAGATACGCAGTATTTT. Translated: CAWSVEIGSRADTQYF. The whole variable domain, filled in from reference TRBV30 and TRBJ2-3, reads SQTIHQWPATLVQPVGSPLSLECTVEGTSNPNLYWYRQAAGRGLQLLFYSVGIGQISSEVPQNLSASRPQDRQFILSSKKLLLSDSGFYLCAWSVEIGSRADTQYFGPGTRLTVL.